The present T cell receptor (beta chain) was sequenced within a study of CD8 T cells in Susac syndrome. V lost 6 bases to trimming and J lost 0 bases, with 7 bases between them. The germline gives CDR1 SGHRS, CDR2 YFSETQ. The CDR3 has 12 residues. Random hexamers primed reverse transcription of roughly 0.45 to 1 ug RNA. MiXCR, applied by TCRdb to the immunoSEQ multiplex PCR reads, yields one record per CDR3 protein. The profile covers 85,000 to 90,000 distinct CDR3 sequences, with approximately 92% appearing a single time and less than 0.35% taken by the ten largest. The sequencing sample was made of CD8+ T cells from PBMCs. The sequence was obtained from a human donor in good health. The V call is TRBV5-1, the J call TRBJ2-7; no firm D call. CDR3 nucleotides: TGCGCCAGCACCGGCGGCTCCTACGAGCAGTACTTC. Residues: CASTGGSYEQYF.